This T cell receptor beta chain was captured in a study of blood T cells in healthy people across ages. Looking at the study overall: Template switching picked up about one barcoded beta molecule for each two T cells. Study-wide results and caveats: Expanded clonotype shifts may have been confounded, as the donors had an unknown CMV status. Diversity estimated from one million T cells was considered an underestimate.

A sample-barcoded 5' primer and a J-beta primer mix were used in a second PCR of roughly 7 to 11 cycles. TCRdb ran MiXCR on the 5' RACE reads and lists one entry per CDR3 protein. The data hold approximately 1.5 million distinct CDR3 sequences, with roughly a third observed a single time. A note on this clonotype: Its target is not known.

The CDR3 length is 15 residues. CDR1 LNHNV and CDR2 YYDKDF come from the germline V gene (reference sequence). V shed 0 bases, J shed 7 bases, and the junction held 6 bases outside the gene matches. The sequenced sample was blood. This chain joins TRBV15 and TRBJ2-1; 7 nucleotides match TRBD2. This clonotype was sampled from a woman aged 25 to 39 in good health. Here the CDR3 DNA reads TGTGCCACCAGCAGAGATGGGAGACTAGCAAATGAGCAGTTCTTC. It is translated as CATSRDGRLANEQFF.